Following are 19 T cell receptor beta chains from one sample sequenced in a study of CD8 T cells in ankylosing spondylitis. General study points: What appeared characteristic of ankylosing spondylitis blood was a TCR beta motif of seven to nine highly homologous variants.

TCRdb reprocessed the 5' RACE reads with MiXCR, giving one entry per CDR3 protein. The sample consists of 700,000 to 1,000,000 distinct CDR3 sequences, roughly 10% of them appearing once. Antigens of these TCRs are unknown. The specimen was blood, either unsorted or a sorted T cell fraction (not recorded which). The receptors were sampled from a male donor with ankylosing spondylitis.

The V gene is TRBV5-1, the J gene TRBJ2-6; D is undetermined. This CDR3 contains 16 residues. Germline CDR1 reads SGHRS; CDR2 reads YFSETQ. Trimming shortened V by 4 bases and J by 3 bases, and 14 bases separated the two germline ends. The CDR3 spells CASSRPPVDGANVLTF. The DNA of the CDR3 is TGCGCCAGCAGCCGCCCCCCCGTGGATGGGGCCAACGTCCTGACTTTC. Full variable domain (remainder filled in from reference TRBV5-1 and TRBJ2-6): KAGVTQTPRYLIKTRGQQVTLSCSPISGHRSVSWYQQTPGQGLQFLFEYFSETQRNKGNFPGRFSGRQFSNSRSEMNVSTLELGDSALYLCASSRPPVDGANVLTFGAGSRLTVL.

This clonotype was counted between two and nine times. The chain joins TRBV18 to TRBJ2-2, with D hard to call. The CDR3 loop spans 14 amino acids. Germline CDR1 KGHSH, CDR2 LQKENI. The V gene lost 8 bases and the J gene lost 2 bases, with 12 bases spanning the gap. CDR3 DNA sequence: TGTGCCAGCGGTGCAGGCCTTAACACCGGGGAGCTGTTTTTT. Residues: CASGAGLNTGELFF.

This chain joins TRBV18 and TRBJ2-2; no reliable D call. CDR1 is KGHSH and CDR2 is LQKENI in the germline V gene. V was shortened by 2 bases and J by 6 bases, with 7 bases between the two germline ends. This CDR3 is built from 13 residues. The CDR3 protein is CASSPSRPGELFF. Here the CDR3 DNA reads TGTGCCAGCTCACCATCGAGACCCGGGGAGCTGTTTTTT.

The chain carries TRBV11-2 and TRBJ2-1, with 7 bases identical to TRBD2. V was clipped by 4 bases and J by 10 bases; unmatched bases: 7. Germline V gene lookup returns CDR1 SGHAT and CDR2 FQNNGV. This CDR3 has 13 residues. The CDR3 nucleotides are TGTGCCAGCAGCTGGGAGCGGGGAAGCGAGCAGTTCTTC. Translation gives CASSWERGSEQFF.

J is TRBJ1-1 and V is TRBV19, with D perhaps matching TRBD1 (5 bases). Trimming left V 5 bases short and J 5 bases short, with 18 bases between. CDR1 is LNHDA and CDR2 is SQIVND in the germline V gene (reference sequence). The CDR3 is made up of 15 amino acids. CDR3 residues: CASSPGGGVDTEAFF. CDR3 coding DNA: TGTGCCAGTAGTCCTGGGGGGGGTGTGGATACTGAAGCTTTCTTT.

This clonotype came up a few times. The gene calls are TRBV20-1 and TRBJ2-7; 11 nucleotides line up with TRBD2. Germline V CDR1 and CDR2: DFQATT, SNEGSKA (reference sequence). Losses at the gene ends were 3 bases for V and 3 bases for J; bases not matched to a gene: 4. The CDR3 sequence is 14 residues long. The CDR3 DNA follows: TGCAGTGCTAGTCGGCTAGCGGGGGGCTACGAGCAGTACTTC. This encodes CSASRLAGGYEQYF.

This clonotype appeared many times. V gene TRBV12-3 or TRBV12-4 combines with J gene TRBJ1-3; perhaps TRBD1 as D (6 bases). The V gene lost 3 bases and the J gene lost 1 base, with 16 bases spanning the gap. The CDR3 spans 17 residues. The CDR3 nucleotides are TGTGCCAGCAGTTTCCCTCCGACAGGCCGTTCTGGAAACACCATATATTTT. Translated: CASSFPPTGRSGNTIYF.

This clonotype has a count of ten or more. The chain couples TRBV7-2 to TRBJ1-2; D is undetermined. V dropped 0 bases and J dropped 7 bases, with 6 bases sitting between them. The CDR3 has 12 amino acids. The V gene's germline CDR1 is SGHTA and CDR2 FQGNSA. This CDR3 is CASSLAKGGYTF. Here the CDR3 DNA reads TGTGCCAGCAGCTTAGCGAAAGGTGGCTACACCTTC. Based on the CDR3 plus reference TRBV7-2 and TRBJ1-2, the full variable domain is GAGVSQSPSNKVTEKGKDVELRCDPISGHTALYWYRQSLGQGLEFLIYFQGNSAPDKSGLPSDRFSAERTGGSVSTLTIQRTQQEDSAVYLCASSLAKGGYTFGSGTRLTVV.

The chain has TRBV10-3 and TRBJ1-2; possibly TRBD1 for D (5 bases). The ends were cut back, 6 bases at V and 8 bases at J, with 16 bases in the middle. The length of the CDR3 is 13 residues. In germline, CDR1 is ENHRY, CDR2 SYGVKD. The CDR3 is CAIRPGGSRGYTF. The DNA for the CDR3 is TGTGCCATCAGGCCTGGGGGATCTCGGGGCTACACCTTC.

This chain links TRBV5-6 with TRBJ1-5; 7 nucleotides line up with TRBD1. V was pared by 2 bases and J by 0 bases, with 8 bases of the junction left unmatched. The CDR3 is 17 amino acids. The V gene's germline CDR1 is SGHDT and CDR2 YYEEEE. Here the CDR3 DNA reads TGTGCCAGCAGCTTTCGTCGGGACAGTTATAGCAATCAGCCCCAGCATTTT. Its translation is CASSFRRDSYSNQPQHF.

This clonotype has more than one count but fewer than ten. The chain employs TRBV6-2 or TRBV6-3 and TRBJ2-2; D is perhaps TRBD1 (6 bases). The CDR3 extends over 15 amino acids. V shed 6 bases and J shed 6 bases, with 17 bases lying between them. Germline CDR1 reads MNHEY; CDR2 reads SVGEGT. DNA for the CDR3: TGTGCCAGCAGCCCGGATGACAGGCCCCCCGGGGAGCTGTTTTTT. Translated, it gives CASSPDDRPPGELFF.

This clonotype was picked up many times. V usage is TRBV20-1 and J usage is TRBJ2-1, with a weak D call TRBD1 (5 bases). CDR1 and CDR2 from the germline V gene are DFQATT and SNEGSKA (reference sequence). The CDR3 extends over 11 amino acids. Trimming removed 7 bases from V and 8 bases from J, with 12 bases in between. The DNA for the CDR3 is TGCAGTGGAACAGGTCGCCATGAGCAGTTCTTC. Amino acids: CSGTGRHEQFF.

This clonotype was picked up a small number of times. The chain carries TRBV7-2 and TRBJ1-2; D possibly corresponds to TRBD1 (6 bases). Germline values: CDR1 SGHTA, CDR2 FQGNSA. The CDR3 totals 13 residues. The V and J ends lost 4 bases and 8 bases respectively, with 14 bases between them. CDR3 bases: TGTGCCAGCAGCTCATTTGGGGGGCGCGGCTACACCTTC. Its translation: CASSSFGGRGYTF.

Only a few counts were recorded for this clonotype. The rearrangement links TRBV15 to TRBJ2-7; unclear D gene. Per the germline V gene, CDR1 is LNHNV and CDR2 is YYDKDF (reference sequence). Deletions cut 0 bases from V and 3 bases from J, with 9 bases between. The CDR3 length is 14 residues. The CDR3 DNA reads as TGTGCCACCAGCAGAGATCTGTCGAACTACGAGCAGTACTTC. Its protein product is CATSRDLSNYEQYF.

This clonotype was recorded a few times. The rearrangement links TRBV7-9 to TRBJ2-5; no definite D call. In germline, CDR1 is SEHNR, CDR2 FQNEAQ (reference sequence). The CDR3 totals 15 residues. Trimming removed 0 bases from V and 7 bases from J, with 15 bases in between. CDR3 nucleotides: TGTGCCAGCAGCTTAGCGACTCACGGGTCCGGGACCCAGTACTTC. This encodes CASSLATHGSGTQYF.

CDR3 amino acids: CASSGTIYTDTQYF. CDR3 DNA sequence: TGTGCCAGCAGCGGGACTATATACACAGATACGCAGTATTTT. This chain connects TRBV7-6 to TRBJ2-3, with TRBD2 identical over 7 bases. The CDR3 extends over 14 amino acids. Germline values: CDR1 SGHVS, CDR2 FNYEAQ. After removal of 5 bases from V and 2 bases from J, the junction contained 4 bases not matched to a gene.

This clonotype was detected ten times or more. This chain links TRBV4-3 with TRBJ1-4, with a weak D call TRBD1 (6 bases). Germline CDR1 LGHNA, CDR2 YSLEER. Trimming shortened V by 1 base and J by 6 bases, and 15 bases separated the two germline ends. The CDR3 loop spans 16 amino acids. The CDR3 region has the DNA TGCGCCAGCAGCCAAGCGGGAGCGGCAGGGGATGAAAAACTGTTTTTT. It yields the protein CASSQAGAAGDEKLFF.

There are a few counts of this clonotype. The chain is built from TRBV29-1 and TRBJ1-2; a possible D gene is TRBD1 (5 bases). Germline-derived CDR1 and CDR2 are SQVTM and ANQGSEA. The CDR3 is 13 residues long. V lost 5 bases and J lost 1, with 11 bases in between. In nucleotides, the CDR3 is TGCAGCGTTAGGGGCCTTCTTAACTATGGCTACACCTTC. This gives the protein CSVRGLLNYGYTF.

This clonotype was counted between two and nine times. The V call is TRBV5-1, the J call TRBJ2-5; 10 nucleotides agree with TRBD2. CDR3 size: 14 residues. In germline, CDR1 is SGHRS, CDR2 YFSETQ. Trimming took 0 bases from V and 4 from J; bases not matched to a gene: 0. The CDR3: CASSLASGRETQYF. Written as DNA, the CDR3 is TGCGCCAGCAGCTTGGCTAGCGGGAGAGAGACCCAGTACTTC.